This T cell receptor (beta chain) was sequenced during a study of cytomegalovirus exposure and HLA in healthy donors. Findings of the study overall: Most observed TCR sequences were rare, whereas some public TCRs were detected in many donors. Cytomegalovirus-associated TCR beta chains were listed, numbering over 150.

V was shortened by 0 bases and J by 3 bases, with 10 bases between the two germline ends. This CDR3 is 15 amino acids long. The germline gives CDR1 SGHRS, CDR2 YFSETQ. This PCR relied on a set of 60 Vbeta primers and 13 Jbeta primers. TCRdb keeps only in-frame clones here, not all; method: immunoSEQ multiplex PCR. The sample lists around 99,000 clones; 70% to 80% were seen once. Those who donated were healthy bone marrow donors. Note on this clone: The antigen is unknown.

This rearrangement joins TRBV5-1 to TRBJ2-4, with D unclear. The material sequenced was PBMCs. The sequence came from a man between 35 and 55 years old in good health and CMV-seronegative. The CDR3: CASSLAPSFKNIQYF. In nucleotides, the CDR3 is TGCGCCAGCAGCTTGGCTCCGAGCTTCAAAAACATTCAGTACTTC.